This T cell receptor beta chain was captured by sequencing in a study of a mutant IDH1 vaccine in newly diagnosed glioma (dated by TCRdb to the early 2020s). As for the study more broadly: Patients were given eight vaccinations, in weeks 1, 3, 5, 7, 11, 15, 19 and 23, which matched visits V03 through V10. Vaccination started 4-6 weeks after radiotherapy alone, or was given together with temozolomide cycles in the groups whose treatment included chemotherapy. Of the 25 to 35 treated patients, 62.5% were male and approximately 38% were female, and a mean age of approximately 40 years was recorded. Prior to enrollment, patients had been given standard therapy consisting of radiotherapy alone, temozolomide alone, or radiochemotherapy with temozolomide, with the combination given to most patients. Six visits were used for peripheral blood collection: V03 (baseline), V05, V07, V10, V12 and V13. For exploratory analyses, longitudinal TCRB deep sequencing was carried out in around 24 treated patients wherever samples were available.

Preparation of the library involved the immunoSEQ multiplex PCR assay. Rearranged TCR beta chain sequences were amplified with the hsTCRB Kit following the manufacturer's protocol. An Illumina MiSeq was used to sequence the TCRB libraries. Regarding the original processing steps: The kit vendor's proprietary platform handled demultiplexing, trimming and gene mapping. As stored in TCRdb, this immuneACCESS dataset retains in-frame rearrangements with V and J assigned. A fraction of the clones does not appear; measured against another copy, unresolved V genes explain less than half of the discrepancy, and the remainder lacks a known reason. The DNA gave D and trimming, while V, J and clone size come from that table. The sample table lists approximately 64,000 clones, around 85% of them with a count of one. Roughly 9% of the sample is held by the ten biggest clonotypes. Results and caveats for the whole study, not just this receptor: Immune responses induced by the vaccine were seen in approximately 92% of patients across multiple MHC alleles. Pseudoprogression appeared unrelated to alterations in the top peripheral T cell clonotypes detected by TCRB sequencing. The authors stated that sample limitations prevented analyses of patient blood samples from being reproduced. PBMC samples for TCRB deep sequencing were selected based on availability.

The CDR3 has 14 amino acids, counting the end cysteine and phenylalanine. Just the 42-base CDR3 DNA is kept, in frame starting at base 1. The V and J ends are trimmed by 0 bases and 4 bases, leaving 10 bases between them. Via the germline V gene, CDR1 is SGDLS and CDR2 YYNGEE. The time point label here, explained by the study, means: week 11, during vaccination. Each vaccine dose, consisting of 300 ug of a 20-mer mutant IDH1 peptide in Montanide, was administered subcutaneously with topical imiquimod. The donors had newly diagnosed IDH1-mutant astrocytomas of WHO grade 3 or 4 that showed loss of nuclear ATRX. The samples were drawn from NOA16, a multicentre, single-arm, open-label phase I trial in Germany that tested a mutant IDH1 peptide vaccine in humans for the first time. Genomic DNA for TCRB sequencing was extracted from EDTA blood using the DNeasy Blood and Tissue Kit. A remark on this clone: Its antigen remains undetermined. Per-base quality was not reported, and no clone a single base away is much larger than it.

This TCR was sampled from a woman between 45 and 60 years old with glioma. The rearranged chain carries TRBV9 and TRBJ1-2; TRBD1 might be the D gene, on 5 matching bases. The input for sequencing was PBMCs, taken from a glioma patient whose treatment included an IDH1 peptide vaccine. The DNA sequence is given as TGTGCCAGCAGCGTAGCTGGGGGGTCCTATGGCTACACCTTC. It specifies CASSVAGGSYGYTF.